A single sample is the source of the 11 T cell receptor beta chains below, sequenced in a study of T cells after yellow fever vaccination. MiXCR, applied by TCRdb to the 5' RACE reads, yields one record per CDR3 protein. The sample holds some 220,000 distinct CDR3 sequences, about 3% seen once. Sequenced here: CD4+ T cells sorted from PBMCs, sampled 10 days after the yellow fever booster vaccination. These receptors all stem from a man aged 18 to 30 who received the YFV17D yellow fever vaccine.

CDR3 sequence reads: CASRPRQSITYGYTF. The DNA for the CDR3 is TGTGCCAGCAGGCCCCGACAGTCTATTACCTATGGCTACACCTTC. This rearrangement joins TRBV7-9 to TRBJ1-2; maybe TRBD1 (5 bases). This CDR3 contains 15 residues. Germline-derived CDR1 and CDR2 are SEHNR and FQNEAQ (reference sequence). V lost 6 bases and J lost 4, with 18 bases in between.

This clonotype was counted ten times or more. The CDR3 reads CASSLSRQRGGSEQFF. The CDR3, as DNA: TGCGCCAGCAGCCTCTCTCGCCAGCGGGGGGGCAGTGAGCAGTTCTTC. The chain uses TRBV4-3 and TRBJ2-1; 10 nucleotides line up with TRBD2. CDR3 length equals 16 residues. Trimming took 4 bases from V and 9 from J; bases not matched to a gene: 12. Germline CDR1 reads LGHNA; CDR2 reads YSLEER.

CDR3 amino acids: CASSGQGARETQYF. The DNA of the CDR3 is TGCGCCAGCAGCGGACAGGGGGCACGGGAGACCCAGTACTTC. This sequence joins TRBV5-1 and TRBJ2-5; 11 bases agree with TRBD1. Trimming at V came to 4 bases and at J to 5 bases, leaving 4 bases not matched to a gene. The CDR3 loop spans 14 amino acids. CDR1 and CDR2 (germline): SGHRS, YFSETQ.

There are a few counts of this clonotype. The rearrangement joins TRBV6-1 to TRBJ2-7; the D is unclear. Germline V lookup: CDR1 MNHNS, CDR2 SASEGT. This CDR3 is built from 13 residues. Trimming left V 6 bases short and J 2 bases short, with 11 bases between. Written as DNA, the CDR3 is TGTGCCAGCAGCCGGACGGGCCCCTACGAGCAGTACGTC. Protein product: CASSRTGPYEQYV.

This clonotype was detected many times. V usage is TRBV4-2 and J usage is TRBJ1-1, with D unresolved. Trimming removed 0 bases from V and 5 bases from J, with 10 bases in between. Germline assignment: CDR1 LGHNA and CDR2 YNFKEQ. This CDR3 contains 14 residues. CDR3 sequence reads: CASSQDRVWTEAFF. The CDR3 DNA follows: TGTGCCAGCAGCCAAGATCGGGTTTGGACTGAAGCTTTCTTT.

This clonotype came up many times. CDR3 loop: CASSRQTLGSPLHF. The DNA of the CDR3 is TGTGCCAGCAGTCGACAAACCCTCGGTTCACCCCTCCACTTT. V usage is TRBV3-1 and J usage is TRBJ1-6; D is unresolved. Trimming took 6 bases from V and 9 from J, leaving 15 bases between them. CDR3 length: 14 residues. Per the germline V gene, CDR1 is LGHDT and CDR2 is YNNKEL (reference sequence).

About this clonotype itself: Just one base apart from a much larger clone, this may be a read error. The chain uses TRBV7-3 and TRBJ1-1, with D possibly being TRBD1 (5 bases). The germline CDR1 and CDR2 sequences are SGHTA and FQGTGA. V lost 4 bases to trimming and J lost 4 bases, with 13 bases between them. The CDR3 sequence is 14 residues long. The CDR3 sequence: CASSSTHGTTEAFF. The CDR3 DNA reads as TGTGCCAGCAGCTCCACTCATGGGACCACTGAAGCTTTCTTT.

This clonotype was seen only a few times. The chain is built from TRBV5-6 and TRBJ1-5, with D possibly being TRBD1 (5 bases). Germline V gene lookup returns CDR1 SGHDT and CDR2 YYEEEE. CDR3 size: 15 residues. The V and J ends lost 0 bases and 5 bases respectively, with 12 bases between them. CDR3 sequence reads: CASSLGLTGHQPQHF. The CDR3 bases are TGTGCCAGCAGCTTGGGTCTTACAGGCCATCAGCCCCAGCATTTT. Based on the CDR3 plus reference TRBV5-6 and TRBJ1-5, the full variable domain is DAGVTQSPTHLIKTRGQQVTLRCSPKSGHDTVSWYQQALGQGPQFIFQYYEEEERQRGNFPDRFSGHQFPNYSSELNVNALLLGDSALYLCASSLGLTGHQPQHFGDGTRLSIL.

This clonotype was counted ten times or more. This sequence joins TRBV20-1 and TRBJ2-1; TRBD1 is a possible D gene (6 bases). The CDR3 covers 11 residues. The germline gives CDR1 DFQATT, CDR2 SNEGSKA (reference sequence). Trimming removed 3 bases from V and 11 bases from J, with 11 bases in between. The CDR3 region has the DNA TGCAGTGCTAGTAGGGGGACCCAGCAGTTCTTC. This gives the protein CSASRGTQQFF.

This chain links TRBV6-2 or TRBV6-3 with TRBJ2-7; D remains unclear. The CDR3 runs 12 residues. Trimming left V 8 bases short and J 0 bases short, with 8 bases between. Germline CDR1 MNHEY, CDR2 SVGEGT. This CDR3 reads CASGQSSYEQYV. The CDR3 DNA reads TGTGCCAGCGGTCAGAGCTCCTACGAGCAGTACGTC.

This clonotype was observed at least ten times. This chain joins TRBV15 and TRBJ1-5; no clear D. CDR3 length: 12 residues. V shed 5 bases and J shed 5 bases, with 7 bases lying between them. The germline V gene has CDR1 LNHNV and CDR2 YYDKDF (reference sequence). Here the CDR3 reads CATSFQDQPQHF. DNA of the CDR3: TGTGCCACCAGCTTTCAAGATCAGCCCCAGCATTTT.